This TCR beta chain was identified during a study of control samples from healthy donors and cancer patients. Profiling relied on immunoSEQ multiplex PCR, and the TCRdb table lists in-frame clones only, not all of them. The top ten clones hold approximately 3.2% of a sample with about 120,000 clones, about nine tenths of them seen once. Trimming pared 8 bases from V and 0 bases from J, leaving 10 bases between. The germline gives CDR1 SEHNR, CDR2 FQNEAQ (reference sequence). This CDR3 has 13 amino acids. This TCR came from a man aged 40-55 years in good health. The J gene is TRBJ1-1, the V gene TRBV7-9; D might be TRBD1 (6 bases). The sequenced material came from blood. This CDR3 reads CASSTGMNTEAFF. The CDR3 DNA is TGTGCCAGCTCCACAGGGATGAACACTGAAGCTTTCTTT.